This T cell receptor beta chain was retrieved from a study of blood T cells in healthy people across ages. Using a J-beta primer mix together with a sample-barcoded 5' primer, a second PCR was run for about 6 to 11 cycles. TCRdb re-called the 5' RACE reads through MiXCR, storing one row per CDR3 protein. The sample shows 1,800,000 or so distinct CDR3 sequences, around 40% of them seen only once. With 5 bases clipped from V and 5 bases from J, the junction kept 6 bases outside the gene matches. The CDR3 consists of 15 residues. Germline lookup yields CDR1 SEHNR and CDR2 FQNEAQ (reference sequence). Sample: blood. This clonotype was sampled from a human donor in good health. The chain is built from TRBV7-9 and TRBJ2-1; 10 bases match TRBD2. CDR3 bases: TGTGCCAGCAGCCCCGCTAGCGGGGGAAACAATGAGCAGTTCTTC. Translating it yields CASSPASGGNNEQFF. The full variable domain, completed using reference TRBV7-9 and TRBJ2-1, is DTGVSQNPRHKITKRGQNVTFRCDPISEHNRLYWYRQTLGQGPEFLTYFQNEAQLEKSRLLSDRFSAERPKGSFSTLEIQRTEQGDSAMYLCASSPASGGNNEQFFGPGTRLTVL.